A single sample is the source of the 26 T cell receptor beta chains below, sequenced in a study of blood T cell repertoires in COVID-19. Sequencing used immunoSEQ multiplex PCR; TCRdb keeps in-frame clones, though not all of them. This table holds around 400,000 clones, more than 85% found once. The specimen was PBMCs or T cells enriched from blood (not recorded which). These receptors all come from a woman between 40 and 55 years old who had been exposed to COVID-19.

The chain uses TRBV19 and TRBJ1-1; D is ambiguous. Germline assignment: CDR1 LNHDA and CDR2 SQIVND (reference sequence). V dropped 5 bases and J dropped 2 bases, with 18 bases sitting between them. CDR3 length: 16 residues. CDR3 loop: CASSELYRGLNTEAFF. The CDR3 region has the DNA TGTGCCAGTAGTGAGTTATATAGAGGATTAAACACTGAAGCTTTCTTT.

The gene calls are TRBV24-1 and TRBJ1-5; 8 bases agree with TRBD1. The CDR3 runs 16 residues. CDR1 is KGHDR, CDR2 SFDVKD, per germline. Trimming cost V 9 bases and J 4 bases; bases outside gene matches: 13. The CDR3: CATPGQQGERNQPQHF. CDR3 DNA: TGTGCCACCCCTGGCCAACAGGGGGAAAGGAATCAGCCCCAGCATTTT.

The chain couples TRBV5-6 to TRBJ2-1, with D possibly TRBD2 on 6 matching bases. Per the germline V gene, CDR1 is SGHDT and CDR2 is YYEEEE. The CDR3 consists of 16 residues. Trimming removed 4 bases at V and 1 base at J, with 15 bases between. CDR3 in amino acids: CASSRQIAASYNEQFF. Here the CDR3 DNA reads TGTGCCAGCAGCCGGCAGATAGCGGCTTCCTACAATGAGCAGTTCTTC.

The chain employs TRBV6-6 and TRBJ1-5; D is possibly TRBD1 (6 bases). V was trimmed by 5 bases and J by 4 bases, leaving 18 bases between them. Germline CDR1 and CDR2: MNHNY and SVGAGI (reference sequence). The CDR3 sequence is 16 residues long. CDR3 region: CASSPGARGGNQPQHF. As DNA, the CDR3 is TGTGCCAGCAGTCCTGGCGCCAGGGGCGGGAATCAGCCCCAGCATTTT.

The chain joins TRBV29-1 to TRBJ2-4, with D possibly TRBD1 on 5 matching bases. The V end was cut by 6 bases, the J end by 9 bases, with 18 bases between. CDR1 SQVTM and CDR2 ANQGSEA come from the germline V gene. This CDR3 is 13 amino acids long. The CDR3 bases are TGCAGCGTCGTGGGGCTAGGGAAGGGCATTCAGTACTTC. It encodes CSVVGLGKGIQYF.

This clone was found a few times. The V and J genes are TRBV6-1 and TRBJ1-5; D call uncertain. Trimming took off 3 bases at V and 9 bases at J, with 24 bases between the two ends. The CDR3 consists of 17 residues. CDR1 and CDR2 (germline): MNHNS, SASEGT. The chain's CDR3 is CASSDFVRGQRVSPQHF. The CDR3 DNA is TGTGCCAGCAGTGATTTCGTTCGAGGGCAGAGAGTATCGCCCCAGCATTTT.

The rearrangement uses TRBV30 and TRBJ1-2, with D possibly TRBD1 on 6 matching bases. Looked up from germline, CDR1 is GTSNPN and CDR2 is SVGIG (reference sequence). The CDR3 totals 14 residues. The V end was cut by 3 bases, the J end by 3 bases, with 14 bases between. CDR3 loop: CAWRGQIVDYGYTF. CDR3 DNA sequence: TGTGCCTGGAGAGGACAGATCGTTGACTATGGCTACACCTTC.

The chain recombines TRBV30 with TRBJ2-7, with D possibly being TRBD2 (6 bases). Germline lookup yields CDR1 GTSNPN and CDR2 SVGIG (reference sequence). The CDR3 totals 13 residues. V lost 2 bases to trimming and J lost 6 bases, with 14 bases between them. The CDR3 loop is CAWSIVAGSEQYF. The DNA of the CDR3 is TGTGCCTGGAGTATAGTGGCGGGGAGCGAGCAGTACTTC.

This chain connects TRBV12-5 to TRBJ2-1; 7 nucleotides match TRBD1. V was pared by 1 base and J by 12 bases, with 6 bases of the junction left unmatched. The CDR3 has 13 amino acids. Germline V CDR1 and CDR2: LGHNT, FRNRAP. CDR3 sequence reads: CASGLGNRGVQFF. The CDR3 DNA is TGTGCTAGTGGTTTGGGTAACAGGGGAGTGCAGTTCTTC.

The J gene is TRBJ2-1, the V gene TRBV7-9; D not certain. V was cut by 1 base and J by 4 bases, with 5 bases left in between. The germline CDR1 and CDR2 sequences are SEHNR and FQNEAQ (reference sequence). This CDR3 is built from 13 residues. CDR3 DNA: TGTGCCAGCAGCTTAGTGGCTTACAATGAGCAGTTCTTC. This gives the protein CASSLVAYNEQFF.

The chain employs TRBV6-2 or TRBV6-3 and TRBJ2-6; 10 nucleotides align to TRBD2. The CDR3 consists of 18 residues. The germline V gene encodes CDR1 MNHEY and CDR2 SVGEGT. The V gene end was trimmed by 5 bases and the J gene end by 0 bases; junction bases not matched to a gene: 7. This chain's CDR3 is CASSLGLAVVSGANVLTF. For the CDR3, the DNA is TGTGCCAGCAGTCTTGGACTAGCGGTCGTCTCTGGGGCCAACGTCCTGACTTTC.

CDR3 in DNA: TGTGCCAGCAGTGAAGCGCGGGGGGGTAGGACTGAAGCTTTCTTT. This gives the protein CASSEARGGRTEAFF. The gene calls are TRBV2 and TRBJ1-1; D is perhaps TRBD1 (5 bases). The ends were cut back, 0 bases at V and 5 bases at J, with 13 bases in the middle. This CDR3 is built from 15 residues. Germline V gene data show CDR1 as SNHLY and CDR2 as FYNNEI.

This clone was counted a single time. This chain connects TRBV5-1 to TRBJ2-7; 9 nucleotides agree with TRBD1. V dropped 1 base and J dropped 2; count of bases not matched to a gene: 4. CDR1 SGHRS and CDR2 YFSETQ come from the germline V gene. The CDR3 is 15 residues long. CDR3 sequence: CASSLWDRDAYEQYF. The CDR3 DNA is TGCGCCAGCAGCTTGTGGGACAGGGACGCCTACGAGCAGTACTTC.

This chain joins TRBV7-2 and TRBJ2-7; TRBD2 aligns across 11 bases. The CDR3 sequence is 15 residues long. The ends lost 3 bases at V and 5 bases at J; junction bases unmatched: 6. CDR1 and CDR2 from the germline V gene are SGHTA and FQGNSA. The CDR3 sequence is CASSFLLAGADEQYF. CDR3 nucleotide sequence: TGTGCCAGCAGCTTCCTACTAGCGGGAGCCGACGAGCAGTACTTC.

The V gene is TRBV30, the J gene TRBJ1-6, with D uncertain. The V and J ends lost 5 bases and 8 bases respectively, with 10 bases between them. This CDR3 comprises 12 residues. The germline V gene encodes CDR1 GTSNPN and CDR2 SVGIG (reference sequence). For the CDR3, the DNA is TGTGCCTGGGCCGCGAGGGATTCACCCCTCCACTTT. Amino acid sequence: CAWAARDSPLHF. Together with reference TRBV30 and TRBJ1-6, the CDR3 gives the full variable domain: SQTIHQWPATLVQPVGSPLSLECTVEGTSNPNLYWYRQAAGRGLQLLFYSVGIGQISSEVPQNLSASRPQDRQFILSSKKLLLSDSGFYLCAWAARDSPLHFGNGTRLTVT.

This chain uses TRBV29-1 with TRBJ1-5, with 9 positions matching TRBD1. With 6 bases clipped from V and 10 bases from J, the junction kept 7 bases outside the gene matches. The CDR3 consists of 12 residues. CDR1 and CDR2 (germline): SQVTM, ANQGSEA. In DNA form, the CDR3 reads TGCAGCGTAGGATTAACAGGGGGCCCCCAGCATTTT. As protein: CSVGLTGGPQHF.

The gene calls are TRBV3-1 (or the pseudogene TRBV3-2) and TRBJ2-7, with TRBD2 identical over 14 bases. In germline, CDR1 is LGHDT, CDR2 YNNKEL (reference sequence). The CDR3 sequence is 17 residues long. With 3 bases clipped from V and 5 bases from J, the junction kept 9 bases outside the gene matches. This CDR3 is CASSQGLAGVKSHEQYF. In DNA, the CDR3 is TGTGCCAGCAGCCAGGGACTAGCGGGGGTAAAGAGCCACGAGCAGTACTTC.

This clone was counted a few times. The chain links TRBV29-1 to TRBJ1-5; a possible D gene is TRBD1 (6 bases). Germline V lookup: CDR1 SQVTM, CDR2 ANQGSEA. Trimming removed 7 bases from V and 2 bases from J, with 15 bases in between. This CDR3 is 14 amino acids long. The DNA for the CDR3 is TGCAGCGCCACCCTGGGGGCTGGCAATCAGCCCCAGCATTTT. Its protein product is CSATLGAGNQPQHF.

This rearrangement joins TRBV28 to TRBJ2-1; 9 bases are a match to TRBD2. The CDR3 totals 15 residues. The junction had 8 bases not matched to a gene; V was cut back by 4 bases and J by 7 bases. The germline V gene has CDR1 MDHEN and CDR2 SYDVKM. CDR3 loop: CASSSVREGRNEQFF. In nucleotides, the CDR3 is TGTGCCAGCAGTTCCGTGCGGGAGGGCCGGAATGAGCAGTTCTTC.

V is TRBV30 and J is TRBJ1-2; D not certain. The germline V and J ends were trimmed by 7 bases and 4 bases, with 19 bases remaining between them. The germline CDR1 and CDR2 sequences are GTSNPN and SVGIG (reference sequence). The CDR3 is made up of 14 amino acids. The CDR3 DNA reads as TGTGCCTTGAAGACCGAGGCCCTTGGCTATGGCTACACCTTC. Its protein is CALKTEALGYGYTF.

This chain links TRBV11-2 with TRBJ2-3, with 11 bases lining up with TRBD2. This CDR3 has 16 amino acids. Germline CDR1 is SGHAT and CDR2 is FQNNGV. V gave up 5 bases and J gave up 0 bases; unmatched junction bases: 4. CDR3 amino acids: CASSATSGVSTDTQYF. The CDR3 coding sequence is TGTGCCAGCAGCGCGACTAGCGGGGTTAGCACAGATACGCAGTATTTT.

The J gene is TRBJ2-7, the V gene TRBV19; 10 bases match TRBD1. Germline V CDR1 and CDR2: LNHDA, SQIVND (reference sequence). This CDR3 spans 15 amino acids. J lost 7 bases, V lost 5 bases, and 11 bases had no gene match. This chain's CDR3 is CASSPRDRGGREQYF. In nucleotides, the CDR3 is TGTGCCAGTAGTCCCAGGGACAGGGGTGGACGGGAGCAGTACTTC.

This CDR3 reads CAIRSQGSSTDTQYF. DNA for the CDR3: TGTGCCATCAGATCTCAGGGGTCTAGCACAGATACGCAGTATTTT. The chain carries TRBV10-3 and TRBJ2-3; TRBD1 is a possible D gene (6 bases). This CDR3 comprises 15 residues. Trimming took off 6 bases at V and 0 bases at J, with 13 bases between the two ends. The germline V gene encodes CDR1 ENHRY and CDR2 SYGVKD.

The rearrangement joins TRBV6-2 or TRBV6-3 to TRBJ1-1; perhaps TRBD1 as D (5 bases). The CDR3 is made up of 15 amino acids. CDR1 and CDR2 (germline): MNHEY, SVGEGT. V lost 4 bases, J lost 1 base, and 13 bases lay in between. CDR3 sequence: CASSSPDIGNTEAFF. The CDR3 DNA follows: TGTGCCAGCAGTTCACCGGACATAGGGAACACTGAAGCTTTCTTT.

V and J are TRBV25-1 and TRBJ1-2; 7 positions agree with TRBD1. Germline assignment: CDR1 MGHDK and CDR2 SYGVNS. The CDR3 is 13 residues long. V was clipped by 4 bases and J by 4 bases; unmatched bases: 3. The DNA for the CDR3 is TGTGCCAGCAGTGGACAGGGAGGCTATGGCTACACCTTC. It translates to CASSGQGGYGYTF.

The J gene is TRBJ2-2, the V gene TRBV29-1, with D possibly being TRBD1 (6 bases). CDR1 SQVTM and CDR2 ANQGSEA come from the germline V gene. CDR3 length equals 12 residues. V was pared by 4 bases and J by 6 bases, with 9 bases between. CDR3 coding DNA: TGCAGCGTTGGGGGACAATCCGGGGAGCTGTTTTTT. It is translated as CSVGGQSGELFF.